A selection of T cell receptor beta chains follows, all from one sample in a study of blood T cell repertoires in COVID-19. The data were produced by immunoSEQ multiplex PCR, yet TCRdb's version contains in-frame clones alone and is incomplete. Here the sample spans fewer than 85,000 clones, over 70% being singletons. The sample taken for sequencing was peripheral blood. These receptors came from a woman aged 60-75 years with acute or convalescent COVID-19. CDR3s include the opening cysteine and the closing phenylalanine or tryptophan. Fields, in order: J gene, V gene, CDR3 protein.

j_call: TRBJ1-2; v_call: TRBV6-1; cdr3_aa: CASSEGGGRLYGYTF
j_call: TRBJ2-2; v_call: TRBV10-1; cdr3_aa: CASSNTGGAGELFF
j_call: TRBJ2-6; v_call: TRBV7-2; cdr3_aa: CASSTRGSSGANVLTF
j_call: TRBJ2-2; v_call: TRBV18; cdr3_aa: CASSPPGQGVSGELFF
j_call: TRBJ1-2; v_call: TRBV2; cdr3_aa: CASSEGGSHNYGYTF
j_call: TRBJ2-7; v_call: TRBV11-2; cdr3_aa: CASSLMGLAAPPHEQYF
j_call: TRBJ1-2; v_call: TRBV6-5; cdr3_aa: CASRDGTGGRDTF
j_call: TRBJ1-2; v_call: TRBV28; cdr3_aa: CASRAGGTANYGYTF
j_call: TRBJ2-4; v_call: TRBV19; cdr3_aa: CASNSPGEQNIQYF
j_call: TRBJ2-3; v_call: TRBV20-1; cdr3_aa: CSAESGNTQYF
j_call: TRBJ1-3; v_call: TRBV2; cdr3_aa: CASSWDRFYSGNTIYF
j_call: TRBJ1-4; v_call: TRBV11-2; cdr3_aa: CASSSFPPTREKLFF
j_call: TRBJ1-1; v_call: TRBV5-4; cdr3_aa: CASSSETGDTEAFF
j_call: TRBJ2-4; v_call: TRBV7-9; cdr3_aa: CASRRTGQGAKNIQYF
j_call: TRBJ1-1; v_call: TRBV19; cdr3_aa: CASSIESVGDTEAFF
j_call: TRBJ2-3; v_call: TRBV6-6; cdr3_aa: CAAAGVTQYF
j_call: TRBJ2-6; v_call: TRBV5-6; cdr3_aa: CASSLQTGTSGANVLTF
j_call: TRBJ2-7; v_call: TRBV28; cdr3_aa: CASSFPAWTGSYEQYF
j_call: TRBJ1-2; v_call: TRBV20-1; cdr3_aa: CSPGEVDGYTF
j_call: TRBJ1-4; v_call: TRBV5-4; cdr3_aa: CASSLPDRGGEKLFF
j_call: TRBJ1-1; v_call: TRBV5-1; cdr3_aa: CASSLIGGQGGSEAFF
j_call: TRBJ1-2; v_call: TRBV9; cdr3_aa: CASSVGANNYGYTF
j_call: TRBJ2-3; v_call: TRBV10-1; cdr3_aa: CAKSSGRELDTQYF
j_call: TRBJ2-5; v_call: TRBV4-3; cdr3_aa: CASSRLDTETQYF
j_call: TRBJ1-1; v_call: TRBV11-2; cdr3_aa: CASSLGRLMNTEAFF
j_call: TRBJ1-3; v_call: TRBV3-1/TRBV3-2; cdr3_aa: CASSQGSGSGNTIYF
j_call: TRBJ2-5; v_call: TRBV6-2/TRBV6-3; cdr3_aa: CASSFSGPGGETQYF
j_call: TRBJ1-5; v_call: TRBV6-5; cdr3_aa: CASSYRGDQPQHF
j_call: TRBJ1-2; v_call: TRBV5-1; cdr3_aa: CASSPGQGPYGYTF
j_call: TRBJ1-3; v_call: TRBV12-5; cdr3_aa: CASAETGGGNTIYF
j_call: TRBJ2-3; v_call: TRBV5-1; cdr3_aa: CASSLVSGGQDTQYF
j_call: TRBJ2-3; v_call: TRBV6-5; cdr3_aa: CASSYFTSGMKDTQYF
j_call: TRBJ2-5; v_call: TRBV20-1; cdr3_aa: CSASLGGETQYF
j_call: TRBJ1-2; v_call: TRBV7-8; cdr3_aa: CASSLGGGGGYGYTF
j_call: TRBJ1-2; v_call: TRBV19; cdr3_aa: CASSMQGDYGYTF
j_call: TRBJ2-1; v_call: TRBV11-3; cdr3_aa: CASSSLTSGRGLSYNEQFF
j_call: TRBJ1-1; v_call: TRBV18; cdr3_aa: CASSPGQGMDAFF
j_call: TRBJ1-1; v_call: TRBV7-9; cdr3_aa: CASQADTEAFF
j_call: TRBJ1-1; v_call: TRBV3-1/TRBV3-2; cdr3_aa: CASSQPGGSTEAFF
j_call: TRBJ1-5; v_call: TRBV20-1; cdr3_aa: CSASQGVHQPQHF
j_call: TRBJ1-1; v_call: TRBV5-1; cdr3_aa: CASSEGQATEAFF
j_call: TRBJ2-1; v_call: TRBV3-1/TRBV3-2; cdr3_aa: CASSHPEGNEQFF
j_call: TRBJ2-7; v_call: TRBV27; cdr3_aa: CASSSPGTGRQYF
j_call: TRBJ1-2; v_call: TRBV2; cdr3_aa: CASTPTGVSYGYTF
j_call: TRBJ2-1; v_call: TRBV10-3; cdr3_aa: CATGDSNTVNEQFF
j_call: TRBJ2-2; v_call: TRBV25-1; cdr3_aa: CASATTATGELFF
j_call: TRBJ2-7; v_call: TRBV27; cdr3_aa: CASSLSGPSYEQYF
j_call: TRBJ1-2; v_call: TRBV3-1/TRBV3-2; cdr3_aa: CASSHVDPLRGGYTF
j_call: TRBJ1-1; v_call: TRBV4-3; cdr3_aa: CASSQGEGRDTEAFF
j_call: TRBJ2-7; v_call: TRBV29-1; cdr3_aa: CSVDGQGANEQYF